The 23 T cell receptor beta chains below all came from one sample that was sequenced in a study of cytomegalovirus exposure and HLA in healthy donors (dated by TCRdb to 2016 to 2017). The library was produced with the immunoSEQ multiplex PCR assay. For the multiplex PCR, a mixture combining 60 forward primers for TCR Vbeta segments and 13 reverse primers for TCR Jbeta segments was used. TCRdb took this table from immuneACCESS and kept in-frame rearrangements with V and J called. Such tables lack part of the clones; where checked against another copy, unresolved V genes explain under half of the gap, and the rest is unexplained. The sample yields nearly 100,000 clones; around 69% were counted once. Around a fifth of the sample comes from the top ten. The sample was PBMCs. These receptors were taken from a woman aged 55-70 years in good health and CMV-seropositive.

This chain uses TRBV5-1 with TRBJ2-2, with 11 bases lining up with TRBD2. The CDR3 is 15 residues long. Germline V gives CDR1 SGHRS, CDR2 YFSETQ. V was clipped by 4 bases and J by 6 bases; unmatched bases: 5. The CDR3 DNA reads as TGCGCCAGCAGCCCAGGACTAGCGGGCCCCGGGGAGCTGTTTTTT. Its translation is CASSPGLAGPGELFF.

The chain uses TRBV19 and TRBJ2-5; 8 bases fit TRBD2. This CDR3 has 17 residues. Per germline, CDR1 LNHDA and CDR2 SQIVND (reference sequence). V shed 7 bases, J shed 4 bases, and the junction held 17 bases outside the gene matches. The DNA for the CDR3 is TGTGCCAGTATGCCTCGGGGGGGGCGCCCCTTTGGAGAGACCCAGTACTTC. It translates to CASMPRGGRPFGETQYF.

The rearrangement links TRBV7-2 to TRBJ2-7; TRBD1 might be the D (5 bases). Deletions cut 1 base from V and 7 bases from J, with 17 bases between. The CDR3 contains 15 residues. CDR1 SGHTA and CDR2 FQGNSA come from the germline V gene. CDR3 nucleotide sequence: TGTGCCAGCAGCTTAGATCCAGGGCGCACTGTAGAGCAGTACTTC. It encodes CASSLDPGRTVEQYF.

The rearrangement links TRBV9 to TRBJ2-3; D perhaps matches TRBD1 (5 bases). The CDR3 spans 15 residues. Trimming removed 3 bases at V and 1 base at J, with 12 bases between. CDR1 is SGDLS, CDR2 YYNGEE, per germline. The CDR3 is CASSEGLGRTDTQYF. As DNA, the CDR3 is TGTGCCAGCAGCGAGGGGCTAGGGCGCACAGATACGCAGTATTTT. The full variable domain, in which reference TRBV9 and TRBJ2-3 provide the parts outside the CDR3, is DSGVTQTPKHLITATGQRVTLRCSPRSGDLSVYWYQQSLDQGLQFLIQYYNGEERAKGNILERFSAQQFPDLHSELNLSSLELGDSALYFCASSEGLGRTDTQYFGPGTRLTVL.

This chain uses TRBV15 with TRBJ2-7; 9 nucleotides match TRBD1. CDR1 is LNHNV and CDR2 is YYDKDF in the germline V gene (reference sequence). The length of the CDR3 is 16 residues. V lost 0 bases and J lost 1; bases outside the gene matches: 4. The CDR3, as DNA: TGTGCCACCAGCAGAGATCCGGGACAGGGTTCCTACGAGCAGTACTTC. This translates into CATSRDPGQGSYEQYF. The full variable domain, in which reference TRBV15 and TRBJ2-7 provide the parts outside the CDR3, is DAMVIQNPRYQVTQFGKPVTLSCSQTLNHNVMYWYQQKSSQAPKLLFHYYDKDFNNEADTPDNFQSRRPNTSFCFLDIRSPGLGDTAMYLCATSRDPGQGSYEQYFGPGTRLTVT.

The chain is built from TRBV2 and TRBJ2-7, with 7 positions matching TRBD1. The CDR3 has 15 residues. Germline CDR1 and CDR2: SNHLY and FYNNEI. Unmatched junction bases numbered 6, after V lost 4 bases and J lost 0 bases. The CDR3 is CASSGWGQPSYEQYF. The CDR3 DNA reads as TGTGCCAGCAGTGGGTGGGGACAGCCCTCCTACGAGCAGTACTTC.

The rearrangement joins TRBV7-2 to TRBJ2-7; 13 bases map to TRBD2. The junction had 3 bases not matched to a gene; V was cut back by 3 bases and J by 4 bases. Germline V gene lookup returns CDR1 SGHTA and CDR2 FQGNSA. CDR3 length equals 15 residues. CDR3 amino acids: CASSFGLAGAYEQYF. CDR3 sequence (DNA): TGTGCCAGCAGCTTCGGACTAGCGGGAGCTTACGAGCAGTACTTC. The full variable domain, in which reference TRBV7-2 and TRBJ2-7 provide the parts outside the CDR3, is GAGVSQSPSNKVTEKGKDVELRCDPISGHTALYWYRQSLGQGLEFLIYFQGNSAPDKSGLPSDRFSAERTGGSVSTLTIQRTQQEDSAVYLCASSFGLAGAYEQYFGPGTRLTVT.

The V gene is TRBV18, the J gene TRBJ1-1, with D unresolved. The V end lost 4 bases, the J end lost 2 bases, and 8 bases lay between the germline ends. Germline V gene lookup returns CDR1 KGHSH and CDR2 LQKENI. The CDR3 runs 13 residues. For the CDR3, the DNA is TGTGCCAGCTCACTACTGATTAACACTGAAGCTTTCTTT. The encoded protein is CASSLLINTEAFF.

The chain recombines TRBV9 with TRBJ2-7; a possible D gene is TRBD1 (5 bases). This CDR3 comprises 15 residues. The germline CDR1 and CDR2 sequences are SGDLS and YYNGEE. The ends were cut back, 3 bases at V and 3 bases at J, with 16 bases in the middle. The CDR3 spells CASSADQGFIYEQYF. CDR3 DNA: TGTGCCAGCAGCGCAGACCAGGGATTTATCTACGAGCAGTACTTC.

The CDR3, as DNA: TGTGCCAGCAGCTCCACCGGGAGTTCCTACAATGAGCAGTTCTTC. The encoded protein is CASSSTGSSYNEQFF. This chain links TRBV7-3 with TRBJ2-1, with D perhaps TRBD2 (6 bases). Germline lookup yields CDR1 SGHTA and CDR2 FQGTGA. The CDR3 runs to 15 residues. V was pared by 4 bases and J by 1 base, with 11 bases between.

This clone was detected once. The chain uses TRBV11-1 and TRBJ2-5, with a tentative D call TRBD1 (6 bases). Trimming shortened V by 2 bases and J by 9 bases, and 19 bases separated the two germline ends. CDR1 and CDR2 from the germline V gene are SGHAT and FQDESV (reference sequence). The CDR3 spans 15 residues. The CDR3 bases are TGTGCCAGCAGCTTAATTGGACAGAGCTCTAGGGCCCAGTACTTC. This sequence encodes CASSLIGQSSRAQYF.

The V call is TRBV4-2, the J call TRBJ2-2, with TRBD2 matching over 10 bases. The germline gives CDR1 LGHNA, CDR2 YNFKEQ. V was pared by 5 bases and J by 7 bases, with 7 bases of the junction left unmatched. There are 15 residues in the CDR3. CDR3 sequence (DNA): TGTGCCAGCAGCGAAGCGGGAGGGCAGGTCGGGGAGCTGTTTTTT. Translated, it gives CASSEAGGQVGELFF.

The rearrangement joins TRBV19 to TRBJ1-3; TRBD1 matches 9 bases. Trimming removed 5 bases from V and 0 bases from J; junction bases left unmatched: 11. The CDR3 runs to 18 residues. Germline-derived CDR1 and CDR2 are LNHDA and SQIVND (reference sequence). CDR3 sequence reads: CASSRRGQGNISGNTIYF. The DNA for the CDR3 is TGTGCCAGTAGTCGCCGGGGACAGGGTAATATCTCTGGAAACACCATATATTTT.

V gene TRBV6-1 combines with J gene TRBJ1-5; TRBD1 aligns across 11 bases. The CDR3 consists of 16 residues. In germline, CDR1 is MNHNS, CDR2 SASEGT. Losses at the gene ends were 3 bases for V and 1 base for J; bases not matched to a gene: 2. CDR3 sequence: CASSDRDRGSNQPQHF. The CDR3 region has the DNA TGTGCCAGCAGTGACCGGGACAGGGGGAGCAATCAGCCCCAGCATTTT.

The rearrangement uses TRBV7-3 and TRBJ2-3; D gene unclear. Per germline, CDR1 SGHTA and CDR2 FQGTGA. The V end lost 1 base, the J end lost 5 bases, and 7 bases lay between the germline ends. The length of the CDR3 is 13 residues. In DNA form, the CDR3 reads TGTGCCAGCAGCTTAAAACAAGTAGATACGCAGTATTTT. Translating gives CASSLKQVDTQYF.

This chain links TRBV30 with TRBJ2-5, with TRBD1 matching over 9 bases. There are 14 residues in the CDR3. CDR1 is GTSNPN, CDR2 SVGIG, per germline (reference sequence). V gave up 5 bases and J gave up 5 bases; unmatched junction bases: 9. CDR3 bases: TGTGCCTGGCTAAACAGGGGGCGGGGGGAGACCCAGTACTTC. Protein sequence: CAWLNRGRGETQYF.

The V and J genes are TRBV7-2 and TRBJ2-7, with 8 bases lining up with TRBD2. Germline V CDR1 and CDR2: SGHTA, FQGNSA. Unmatched junction bases numbered 8, after V lost 5 bases and J lost 2 bases. The CDR3 has 15 residues. CDR3 in DNA: TGTGCCAGCAGCCTAGGGGGGACTAGAGCCTACGAGCAGTACTTC. Translated: CASSLGGTRAYEQYF.

J is TRBJ1-1 and V is TRBV30, with no clear D. Trimming cost V 2 bases and J 5 bases, with 9 bases left between them. The CDR3 totals 12 residues. Germline V CDR1 and CDR2: GTSNPN, SVGIG (reference sequence). CDR3 sequence: CAWSRDTTEAFF. The CDR3 DNA reads as TGTGCCTGGAGTCGGGATACAACTGAAGCTTTCTTT.

This chain connects TRBV14 to TRBJ2-5; TRBD1 matches at 8 bases. The V gene's germline CDR1 is SGHDN and CDR2 FVKESK. Trimming took 2 bases from V and 7 from J; bases not matched to a gene: 6. The CDR3 is 14 amino acids. The chain's CDR3 is CASSQRTGRATQYF. In nucleotides, the CDR3 is TGTGCCAGCAGCCAAAGGACAGGGCGGGCGACCCAGTACTTC.

The rearrangement uses TRBV30 and TRBJ2-7; 15 bases map to TRBD2. V gave up 1 base and J gave up 1 base; unmatched junction bases: 5. CDR3 length: 17 amino acids. From germline, CDR1 is GTSNPN and CDR2 SVGIG (reference sequence). The CDR3 coding sequence is TGTGCCTGGAGTGGTGGGACTAGCGGGAGGCATTCCTACGAGCAGTACTTC. It codes for CAWSGGTSGRHSYEQYF.

Note on this clone: At one of its ends the junction is not consistent with the germline gene, which may arise from a read error. The chain has TRBV7-7 and TRBJ2-3; TRBD2 matches 11 bases. Germline CDR1 is SSHAT and CDR2 is FNYEAQ (reference sequence). The CDR3 covers 15 residues. The CDR3 loop is CASSLTSGDADTQYF. The CDR3 region has the DNA TGTGCTAGCAGCTTGACTAGCGGGGACGCAGATACGCAGTATTTT.

The chain joins TRBV29-1 to TRBJ2-7; D is unclear. The CDR3 runs 12 residues. Trimming cost V 4 bases and J 2 bases, with 9 bases left between them. CDR1 and CDR2 (germline): SQVTM, ANQGSEA. CDR3 sequence (DNA): TGCAGCGTTGGGGTGGGCACCTACGAGCAGTACTTC. This codes for CSVGVGTYEQYF.

V is TRBV6-5 and J is TRBJ2-1, with no clear D. The CDR3 runs to 12 residues. With 6 bases removed from V and 8 bases from J, the gap between germline ends came to 11 bases. The germline CDR1 and CDR2 sequences are MNHEY and SVGAGI. The CDR3 sequence is CASSLLGHEQFF. In DNA, the CDR3 is TGTGCCAGCAGCCTGCTGGGCCATGAGCAGTTCTTC.